This T cell receptor beta chain was recorded in a study of blood T cells in healthy people across ages. Overall study results and limits: The unknown donor CMV status may have confounded expanded clonotype changes. Higher naive T cell percentage went strongly together with higher TCR beta diversity.

The CDR3 has 16 amino acids. V was clipped by 6 bases and J by 4 bases; unmatched bases: 13. Remarks on this clonotype: Its antigen is currently unknown.

Through a sample-barcoded 5' primer and a J-beta primer mix, a second PCR was run for roughly 7 to 11 cycles. Using its own MiXCR run on the 5' RACE reads, TCRdb lists one record per CDR3 protein. The repertoire holds roughly 730,000 distinct CDR3 sequences, with 56% as singletons. The receptor comes from a man between 35 and 55 years old in good health. The chain combines TRBV12-3 or TRBV12-4 with TRBJ2-5; 8 nucleotides match TRBD2. The sample taken for sequencing was blood. The CDR3 sequence is CASSSAREGLGETQYF. CDR3 nucleotides: TGTGCCAGCAGCTCTGCTCGGGAGGGCCTTGGAGAGACCCAGTACTTC.